These T cell receptor beta chains were read from a single sample in a study of blood T cells in healthy people across ages. MiXCR, run by TCRdb on the 5' RACE reads, gives a single entry per CDR3 protein. This sample has approximately 1,700,000 distinct CDR3 sequences, with roughly 43% found just once. Sequenced sample: blood. These receptors were collected from a human donor in good health. Both conserved end residues are part of each CDR3. A D gene is named only where the DNA matches it firmly. Clone size, where shown, is once, few, many, or a class for clones that have expanded.

TRBJ1-2,-,TRBV12-5,-,TGTGCTAGTGGTTTCGACCTAGACAGGATAGCTAACTATGGCTACACCTTC,CASGFDLDRIANYGYTF
TRBJ2-7,few,TRBV15,TRBD1,TGTGCCACCAGCAGAGGGGACAGGGGGTACGAGCAGTACTTC,CATSRGDRGYEQYF
TRBJ2-7,few,TRBV28,-,TGTGCCAGCAGTTTTATGCCTACGCTCGGCTACGAGCAGTACTTC,CASSFMPTLGYEQYF
TRBJ2-3,-,TRBV12-3/TRBV12-4,TRBD1,TGTGCCAGCAGGAGGGACAGTAATACGCAGTATTTT,CASRRDSNTQYF
TRBJ2-5,many,TRBV12-3/TRBV12-4,-,TGTGCCAGCAGCTTTGGGGGGGGGCCGGAGACCCAGTACTTC,CASSFGGGPETQYF
TRBJ2-5,-,TRBV28,TRBD2,TGTGCCAGCAGCCCACCGGGACTAGCGGCAAAGACCCAGTACTTC,CASSPPGLAAKTQYF
TRBJ1-2,few,TRBV12-3/TRBV12-4,-,TGTGCCAGCCATGGGCATCAGGGGCCGACTAACTATGGCTACACCTTC,CASHGHQGPTNYGYTF
TRBJ2-7,-,TRBV4-3,TRBD2,TGCGCCAGCAGCCAAGCGGCCGCCAGCGGGGGATCCTACGAGCAGTACTTC,CASSQAAASGGSYEQYF
TRBJ2-7,-,TRBV4-2,-,TGTGCCAGCAGCCATCCTCGCCTGGAGCAGTACTTC,CASSHPRLEQYF
TRBJ2-1,few,TRBV6-1,-,TGTGCCAGCAGTGAAAGTGAGTTAACAGGGAAACTATACAATGAGCAGTTCTTC,CASSESELTGKLYNEQFF
TRBJ1-2,few,TRBV10-3,TRBD1,TGTGCCATCAGTGAGTCAAAGCGGGGGACAGGGGCCCCTATCGACTATGGCTACACCTTC,CAISESKRGTGAPIDYGYTF
TRBJ1-1,-,TRBV12-3/TRBV12-4,-,TGTGCCAGCAGTTTTTTGGGAGTTACTGAAGCTTTCTTT,CASSFLGVTEAFF
TRBJ2-7,few,TRBV10-3,-,TGTGCCATCAGAAGGGACTCCTCCTACGAGCAGTACTTC,CAIRRDSSYEQYF
TRBJ2-1,once,TRBV9,-,TGTGCCAGCAGCAAACCAGGGAATGAGCAGTTCTTC,CASSKPGNEQFF
TRBJ2-7,-,TRBV29-1,-,TGCAGCGTAGGAAGGGGATCCCCCTCCTACGAGCAGTACTTC,CSVGRGSPSYEQYF
TRBJ2-7,-,TRBV4-1,-,TGCGCCAGCAGCCAAGATGAGTACGGGAACGAGCAGTACTTC,CASSQDEYGNEQYF
TRBJ1-2,-,TRBV15,-,TGTGCCACCAGCAGAGATTGGGAGATCGGTGGCTACACCTTC,CATSRDWEIGGYTF
TRBJ2-7,few,TRBV6-2/TRBV6-3,TRBD2,TGTGCCAGCAGTTACTACGCGGGAGGTTACGAGCAGTACTTC,CASSYYAGGYEQYF
TRBJ2-4,-,TRBV7-2,-,TGTGCCACTACCGGGGGAGCCAAAAACATTCAGTACTTC,CATTGGAKNIQYF
TRBJ1-2,-,TRBV3-1,-,TGTGCCAGCAGTCCCTCTTACCCACCGGAATCGGACTATGGCTACACCTTC,CASSPSYPPESDYGYTF
TRBJ1-6,-,TRBV7-2,-,TGTGCCAGCAGCTTAGCCCCGGGGTCCTATAATTCACCCCTCCACTTT,CASSLAPGSYNSPLHF
TRBJ2-5,-,TRBV15,-,TGTGCCACCAGCAGAGATTTCTTGGAGACCCAGTACTTC,CATSRDFLETQYF
TRBJ2-1,-,TRBV3-1,-,TGTGCCAGCAGCCAAGCATCGGGGCAGAACTACGAGCAGTTCTTC,CASSQASGQNYEQFF
TRBJ1-2,-,TRBV4-3,TRBD1,TGCGCCAGCAGCCAAGATGGGACACAGGGGCATGGCTACACCTTC,CASSQDGTQGHGYTF
TRBJ2-7,few,TRBV20-1,TRBD1,TGCAGTGCAGCCCCGGGACAGGGGTTGACCTACGAGCAGTACTTC,CSAAPGQGLTYEQYF
TRBJ2-7,many,TRBV28,TRBD1,TGTGCCAGCAGTCAACGGAGATGGACAGGGGGCGAGGAGGGGAGCGAGCAGTACTTC,CASSQRRWTGGEEGSEQYF
TRBJ2-1,few,TRBV12-3/TRBV12-4,-,TGTGCCAGCAGGGGGCTTTACAATGAGCAGTTCTTC,CASRGLYNEQFF
TRBJ1-2,few,TRBV29-1,-,TGCAGCGTATCAGGGCCGACGGTATATGGCTACACCTTC,CSVSGPTVYGYTF
TRBJ2-3,-,TRBV7-2,-,TGTGCCAGCAGCCCCTGGAACCGAGGGGCGCAGTATTTT,CASSPWNRGAQYF
TRBJ2-1,-,TRBV3-1,TRBD2,TGTGCCAGCAACTCCCATGGGTCCGGGGGGGATAACAATGAGCAGTTCTTT,CASNSHGSGGDNNEQFF
TRBJ2-4,few,TRBV4-3,-,TGCGCCAGCAGCCAAGGTATGGGCAGACAAACGAACATTCAGTACTTC,CASSQGMGRQTNIQYF
TRBJ2-5,-,TRBV5-1,-,TGCGCCAGCAGAAGAAGTTCCCTGGGGGAGACCCAGTACTTC,CASRRSSLGETQYF
TRBJ2-4,-,TRBV3-1,TRBD1,TGTGCCAGCAGCCTCCCGGGACAGACCTACAATGAGCAGTACTTC,CASSLPGQTYNEQYF
TRBJ2-7,few,TRBV28,-,TGTGCCAGCAGGGCTACAGGTTCTGGTGACGAGCAGTACTTC,CASRATGSGDEQYF
TRBJ1-1,-,TRBV29-1,TRBD1,TGCAGCGTCTTCAAAAGGACAGGGGGTACTGAAGCTTTCTTT,CSVFKRTGGTEAFF
TRBJ2-3,once,TRBV20-1,-,TGCAGTGCTAACCCCCCAAGCGGAAGCACAGATACGCAGTATTTT,CSANPPSGSTDTQYF
TRBJ1-1,-,TRBV4-2,TRBD1,TGTGCCAGCAGCCAAGGTGAGACAGGGGTCACTGAAGCTTTCTTT,CASSQGETGVTEAFF
TRBJ2-3,-,TRBV5-5,-,TGTGCCAGCAGCTTGGGCGGGGCTACTAGCACAGATACGCAGTATTTT,CASSLGGATSTDTQYF
TRBJ2-3,-,TRBV6-6,TRBD1,TGTGCCAGCAGTTACGGGGACAGGGACGCAGATACGCAGTATTTT,CASSYGDRDADTQYF
TRBJ1-1,-,TRBV6-1,-,TGTGCCAGCAATCCTACTCCTGCCCATGAAGCTTTCTTT,CASNPTPAHEAFF
TRBJ2-7,-,TRBV20-1,-,TGCAGTGCTAGAGGCCCTTCACCCGACGGGGGGCAGTACTTC,CSARGPSPDGGQYF